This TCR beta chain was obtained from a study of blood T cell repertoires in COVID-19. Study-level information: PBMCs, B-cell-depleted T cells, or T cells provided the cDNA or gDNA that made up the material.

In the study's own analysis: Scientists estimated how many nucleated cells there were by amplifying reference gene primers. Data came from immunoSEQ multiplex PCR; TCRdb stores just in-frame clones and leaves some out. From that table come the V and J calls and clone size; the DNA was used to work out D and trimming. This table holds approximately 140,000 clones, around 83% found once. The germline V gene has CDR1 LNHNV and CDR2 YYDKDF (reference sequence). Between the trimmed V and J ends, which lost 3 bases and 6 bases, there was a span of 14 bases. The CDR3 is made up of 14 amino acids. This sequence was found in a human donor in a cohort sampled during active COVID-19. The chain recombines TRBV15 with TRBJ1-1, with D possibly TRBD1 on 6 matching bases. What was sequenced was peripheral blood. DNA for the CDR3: TGTGCCACCAGCAGTACGGGGGGCTGGGCTGAAGCTTTCTTT. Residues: CATSSTGGWAEAFF.